The 32 T cell receptor beta chains below all came from one sample that was sequenced in a study of breast tumors, draining lymph nodes, adjacent tissues. MiXCR was run by TCRdb on the multiplex PCR reads, yielding one entry per CDR3 protein. The table has roughly 14,000 distinct CDR3 sequences, 47% seen once. Specimen: tumor-adjacent breast tissue. These receptors were collected from a female donor with breast cancer. Some clones in this sample may be carry-over from other donors' samples.

This clonotype has at least ten counts. The chain joins TRBV6-6 to TRBJ2-2, with unresolved D. The germline CDR1 and CDR2 sequences are MNHNY and SVGAGI (reference sequence). This CDR3 has 16 residues. V lost 5 bases to trimming and J lost 4 bases, with 17 bases between them. This CDR3 is CASSPWRESGTGELFF. CDR3 nucleotides: TGTGCCAGCAGTCCTTGGAGAGAGTCGGGCACCGGGGAGCTGTTTTTT.

The genes are TRBV20-1 and TRBJ1-2, with 8 bases lining up with TRBD1. V was pared by 3 bases and J by 7 bases, with 10 bases of the junction left unmatched. Germline CDR1 is DFQATT and CDR2 is SNEGSKA (reference sequence). This CDR3 has 14 amino acids. The CDR3 nucleotides are TGCAGTGCTAGGGCAGGGGGCAAGGTCTCTGGCTACACCTTC. Protein sequence: CSARAGGKVSGYTF.

The rearrangement uses TRBV6-5 and TRBJ1-4; maybe TRBD1 (5 bases). CDR1 and CDR2 from the germline V gene are MNHEY and SVGAGI. V gave up 6 bases and J gave up 0 bases, with 8 bases separating them. This CDR3 spans 14 amino acids. CDR3 coding DNA: TGTGCCAGCAGACCGACAGCAACTAATGAAAAACTGTTTTTT. It translates to CASRPTATNEKLFF.

On this clonotype: A junction boundary mismatches the germline segment, possibly from a read error. V gene TRBV9 combines with J gene TRBJ2-1; D is possibly TRBD1 (6 bases). The CDR3 is 14 amino acids. Germline values: CDR1 SGDLS, CDR2 YYNGEE. The DNA for the CDR3 is TGTGCCAGCAGCGTAGCAATCGGGGACAATGAGCAGTTTTTC. Translation gives CASSVAIGDNEQFF.

Judged by abundance, this clonotype is medium-sized. The J gene is TRBJ2-7, the V gene TRBV5-6; 7 nucleotides line up with TRBD2. J lost 2 bases, V lost 0 bases, and 17 bases had no gene match. Germline lookup yields CDR1 SGHDT and CDR2 YYEEEE. The CDR3 length is 19 residues. The CDR3 DNA follows: TGTGCCAGCAGCTTGGAGGTCCTAGCGGCCGGATCTGACACCTACGAGCAGTACTTC. Its protein is CASSLEVLAAGSDTYEQYF.

There are many counts of this clonotype. The chain employs TRBV4-3 and TRBJ1-2; D is ambiguous. Trimming left V 2 bases short and J 8 bases short, with 21 bases between. CDR1 LGHNA and CDR2 YSLEER come from the germline V gene. CDR3 length: 16 residues. Here the CDR3 DNA reads TGCGCCAGCAGCCAAAATTCAGCGAGCCTACTACGGGGCTACACCTTC. It specifies CASSQNSASLLRGYTF.

This clonotype was seen ten or more times. This rearrangement joins TRBV28 to TRBJ1-6; D is unresolved. The V and J ends lost 7 bases and 3 bases respectively, with 10 bases between them. Germline CDR1 is MDHEN and CDR2 is SYDVKM. The CDR3 consists of 14 residues. The CDR3 sequence: CASNQLLYNSPLHF. In DNA form, the CDR3 reads TGTGCCAGCAATCAGCTTCTCTATAATTCACCCCTCCACTTT.

This clonotype appeared many times. The chain employs TRBV6-5 and TRBJ2-2, with 11 bases aligning to TRBD1. V shed 1 base, J shed 6 bases, and the junction held 1 base outside the gene matches. The germline gives CDR1 MNHEY, CDR2 SVGAGI. The CDR3 spans 15 residues. The CDR3 sequence: CASSYWTGGPGELFF. In DNA form, the CDR3 reads TGTGCCAGCAGTTACTGGACAGGGGGCCCCGGGGAGCTGTTTTTT.

Many counts were recorded for this clonotype. The chain has TRBV6-6 and TRBJ2-1, with D possibly TRBD1 on 5 matching bases. V lost 2 bases and J 0 bases, leaving 14 bases between the germline ends. This CDR3 has 17 residues. The germline V gene has CDR1 MNHNY and CDR2 SVGAGI (reference sequence). The CDR3 sequence is CASSYRKTESSYNEQFF. CDR3 bases: TGTGCCAGCAGTTACCGTAAGACAGAGAGCTCCTACAATGAGCAGTTCTTC.

This clonotype was picked up many times. The chain employs TRBV11-2 and TRBJ2-2; no definite D call. The CDR3 has 12 amino acids. Germline V CDR1 and CDR2: SGHAT, FQNNGV. Trimming cost V 4 bases and J 0 bases, with 0 bases left between them. The CDR3 sequence is CASSSNTGELFF. CDR3 DNA sequence: TGTGCCAGCAGCTCGAACACCGGGGAGCTGTTTTTT.

This clonotype was seen repeatedly, ten times or more. A read error may account for a junction end that differs from germline. The chain links TRBV7-9 to TRBJ1-2; D may be TRBD1 (5 bases). Looked up from germline, CDR1 is SEHNR and CDR2 is FQNEAQ (reference sequence). CDR3 length: 15 amino acids. CDR3 DNA sequence: TGTGCCAGCAACCAGCTGGAAGGGCGGGGGAATGGCTACCCCTTC. Amino acid sequence: CASNQLEGRGNGYPF. The full variable domain, with the rest looked up from reference TRBV7-9 and TRBJ1-2, is DTGVSQNPRHKITKRGQNVTFRCDPISEHNRLYWYRQTLGQGPEFLTYFQNEAQLEKSRLLSDRFSAERPKGSFSTLEIQRTEQGDSAMYLCASNQLEGRGNGYPFGSGTRLTVV.

As for this clonotype: As the CDR3 is not closed by the conserved phenylalanine or tryptophan, this likely results from a read error. This chain connects TRBV2 to TRBJ2-1; 14 bases line up with TRBD2. Germline CDR1 and CDR2: SNHLY and FYNNEI. The CDR3 is 13 amino acids. This chain's CDR3 is CAMWTSGRNEQFL. For the CDR3, the DNA is TGTGCTATGTGGACTAGCGGGAGGAATGAGCAGTTCTTA.

This clonotype has a count of ten or more. One junction end disagrees with the germline gene, perhaps due to a read error. The chain is built from TRBV6-5 and TRBJ2-2; the D is unclear. This CDR3 contains 19 residues. Germline-derived CDR1 and CDR2 are MNHEY and SVGAGI. CDR3 sequence reads: CASSHSLNPVAVNTGELFF. CDR3 DNA sequence: TGTGCCAGCAGTCACTCCCTTAACCCGGTGGCAGTGAACACCGGGGAGCTGTTTTTT.

This clonotype was recorded at least ten times. The chain combines TRBV18 with TRBJ2-7; TRBD1 aligns across 7 bases. This CDR3 spans 15 amino acids. The V segment lost 0 bases and the J segment 1 base; nucleotides outside the gene matches: 3. CDR1 is KGHSH, CDR2 LQKENI, per germline. In DNA, the CDR3 is TGTGCCAGCTCACCACCCGGGACAGTTTCCTACGAGCAGTACTTC. Translating it yields CASSPPGTVSYEQYF.

This clonotype was seen only once. The gene calls are TRBV2 and TRBJ2-7, with D perhaps TRBD1 or TRBD2 (6 bases each). CDR1 and CDR2 from the germline V gene are SNHLY and FYNNEI. The CDR3 is made up of 12 amino acids. Between the trimmed V and J ends, which lost 10 bases and 6 bases, there was a span of 16 bases. The CDR3 nucleotides are TGTGCCACCGCTATAGAGGGGGGCGAGCAGTACTTC. This translates into CATAIEGGEQYF.

This clonotype was detected many times. V and J are TRBV5-6 and TRBJ2-5; no reliable D call. The length of the CDR3 is 15 residues. Trimming left V 2 bases short and J 1 base short, with 12 bases between. Germline CDR1 is SGHDT and CDR2 is YYEEEE. DNA for the CDR3: TGTGCCAGCAGCTTTAGGGCGGCAGGCCAAGAGACCCAGTACTTC. Its protein product is CASSFRAAGQETQYF.

The CDR3: CSASGGGTSDTQYF. The CDR3 nucleotides are TGCAGTGCTAGTGGTGGGGGGACCTCAGATACGCAGTATTTT. This chain links TRBV20-1 with TRBJ2-3, with D tentatively TRBD2 (6 bases). The CDR3 is 14 residues long. The ends were cut back, 3 bases at V and 4 bases at J, with 14 bases in the middle. CDR1 is DFQATT and CDR2 is SNEGSKA in the germline V gene (reference sequence).

This clonotype was observed once. V is TRBV5-5 and J is TRBJ1-2; D is perhaps TRBD1 (5 bases). From germline, CDR1 is SGHKS and CDR2 YYEKEE (reference sequence). This CDR3 spans 15 amino acids. Trimming removed 0 bases at V and 2 bases at J, with 11 bases between. CDR3 DNA sequence: TGTGCCAGCAGCTTGGTCCCGACAGAGAACTATGGCTACACCTTC. This encodes CASSLVPTENYGYTF.

The chain uses TRBV25-1 and TRBJ2-3; D is unresolved. The germline V gene has CDR1 MGHDK and CDR2 SYGVNS. This CDR3 is 13 amino acids long. The V end was cut by 4 bases, the J end by 4 bases, with 9 bases between. The CDR3 region is CASSGPLADTQYF. Here the CDR3 DNA reads TGTGCCAGCAGTGGGCCATTGGCAGATACGCAGTATTTT.

As concerns this clonotype: It is likely a read error, because the conserved phenylalanine at the end of the CDR3 is missing. This chain links TRBV19 with TRBJ2-5; tentative D call: TRBD1 (6 bases). The germline V and J ends were trimmed by 8 bases and 2 bases, with 18 bases remaining between them. Germline V gene lookup returns CDR1 LNHDA and CDR2 SQIVND (reference sequence). The CDR3 is 15 residues long. The CDR3 DNA is TGTGCCAGTGGGTCAGGGGCCGCCCAGCAAGAGACCCAGTACCTC. It translates to CASGSGAAQQETQYL.

V is TRBV12-3 or TRBV12-4 and J is TRBJ2-5, with D perhaps TRBD1 (6 bases). The CDR3 covers 15 residues. Trimming took off 6 bases at V and 11 bases at J, with 25 bases between the two ends. The CDR3 nucleotides are TGTGCCAGCAGCCCGACGGCAGGCGACCAAGGGACACAGTACTTC. Translated, it gives CASSPTAGDQGTQYF.

At least ten counts were recorded for this clonotype. The chain uses TRBV20-1 and TRBJ1-1; D might be TRBD1 (6 bases). The CDR3 extends over 16 amino acids. The V end lost 0 bases, the J end lost 1 base, and 15 bases lay between the germline ends. Germline lookup yields CDR1 DFQATT and CDR2 SNEGSKA (reference sequence). The CDR3 is CSARDTLTGRNTEAFF. CDR3 DNA: TGCAGTGCTAGAGATACTCTGACAGGTAGGAACACTGAAGCTTTCTTT.

This clonotype appeared many times. The V and J genes are TRBV27 and TRBJ1-2, with D possibly being TRBD1 (5 bases). The CDR3 extends over 14 amino acids. V lost 1 base, J lost 8 bases, and 14 bases lay in between. The V gene's germline CDR1 is MNHEY and CDR2 SMNVEV (reference sequence). CDR3 residues: CASSLFGGAVGYTF. The CDR3 DNA sequence: TGTGCCAGCAGTTTATTTGGAGGGGCAGTCGGCTACACCTTC.

By its share, this clonotype is medium-sized. The J gene is TRBJ2-7, the V gene TRBV7-9, with D maybe TRBD1 (6 bases). V was cut by 5 bases and J by 7 bases, with 12 bases left in between. The CDR3 totals 12 residues. Germline CDR1 reads SEHNR; CDR2 reads FQNEAQ (reference sequence). CDR3 sequence reads: CASSSQGWEQYF. CDR3 nucleotide sequence: TGTGCCAGCAGCAGCCAGGGGTGGGAGCAGTACTTC.

The chain couples TRBV29-1 to TRBJ2-5; the D gene is possibly TRBD2 (6 bases). CDR1 is SQVTM and CDR2 is ANQGSEA in the germline V gene. With 6 bases removed from V and 5 bases from J, the gap between germline ends came to 13 bases. This CDR3 contains 12 residues. In nucleotides, the CDR3 is TGCAGCGTCCGGCCGGGGGAGGAGACCCAGTACTTC. It yields the protein CSVRPGEETQYF.

At least ten counts were recorded for this clonotype. This chain links TRBV9 with TRBJ2-1, with 7 bases identical to TRBD1. J lost 0 bases, V lost 1 base, and 1 base had no gene match. In germline, CDR1 is SGDLS, CDR2 YYNGEE. CDR3 length equals 15 residues. Here the CDR3 DNA reads TGTGCCAGCAGCGTAAGGGACAGCTCCTACAATGAGCAGTTCTTC. Translation: CASSVRDSSYNEQFF.

This clonotype was observed many times. The CDR3, as DNA: TGTGCCAGCAGCGCAACAGGGAAGGAAGCTTTCTTT. Translation gives CASSATGKEAFF. The chain recombines TRBV7-6 with TRBJ1-1; maybe TRBD1 (6 bases). The CDR3 runs 12 residues. The germline V gene has CDR1 SGHVS and CDR2 FNYEAQ. Trimming stripped 5 bases from V and 8 bases from J, with 12 bases between.

The table lists this clonotype with many counts. A much larger clone sits a single nucleotide away, making a read error possible. V and J are TRBV12-3 or TRBV12-4 and TRBJ1-6; 9 positions agree with TRBD1. The CDR3 has 15 residues. Written as DNA, the CDR3 is TGTGCCGGCAGTCTGCCGACAGGGGGTGTTTCACCCCTCCACTTT. This sequence encodes CAGSLPTGGVSPLHF.

Ten or more counts support this clonotype. The gene calls are TRBV20-1 and TRBJ2-5; the D gene is possibly TRBD1 (5 bases). The CDR3 contains 20 residues. Germline V gives CDR1 DFQATT, CDR2 SNEGSKA (reference sequence). Trimming pared 1 base from V and 5 bases from J, leaving 32 bases between. The CDR3 nucleotides are TGCAGTGCTAGAGCCTCCTACTCCACCTCAGGGAAGGGTCGAATGGAGACCCAGTACTTC. It is translated as CSARASYSTSGKGRMETQYF.

This clonotype has at least ten counts. The chain links TRBV6-2 or TRBV6-3 to TRBJ1-5; no clear D. The V end lost 5 bases, the J end lost 6 bases, and 5 bases lay between the germline ends. Germline V gives CDR1 MNHEY, CDR2 SVGEGT. This CDR3 region has 11 residues. The CDR3 DNA sequence: TGTGCCAGCAGTCCTGGTCAGCCCCAGCATTTT. The encoded protein is CASSPGQPQHF.

The CDR3 sequence: CASSYGTGGDEQYF. As DNA, the CDR3 is TGTGCCAGCAGCTACGGGACAGGGGGCGACGAGCAGTACTTC. The V call is TRBV5-4, the J call TRBJ2-7; 12 bases fit TRBD1. Per germline, CDR1 SGHNT and CDR2 YYREEE (reference sequence). V lost 3 bases, J lost 5 bases, and 3 bases stayed unmatched. CDR3 length equals 14 residues.

The genes are TRBV7-2 and TRBJ2-5, with D unclear. Deletions cut 3 bases from V and 2 bases from J, with 16 bases between. Per the germline V gene, CDR1 is SGHTA and CDR2 is FQGNSA. This CDR3 comprises 16 residues. CDR3 in DNA: TGTGCCAGCAGCTTTGGTGTTAGGGCGGCACAAGAGACCCAGTACTTC. Translating it yields CASSFGVRAAQETQYF.